A selection of T cell receptor beta chains follows, all from one sample in a study of shared clonotypes between healthy human individuals. Clones were sequenced by immunoSEQ multiplex PCR, and TCRdb holds only the in-frame ones, with some missing. The sample yields around 2.5 million clones, more than 85% seen once. The sequencing sample was made of naive CD4+ T cells from PBMCs. The receptors derive from a man aged 18 to 30 in good health. Some clones in this sample may be carry-over from other donors' samples. Each CDR3 is given with its conserved first and last residue. Fields, in order: D gene, clone size, V gene, J gene, CDR3 protein, CDR3 DNA. The D gene is left open where the match is weak. Part of the rows lack a size; the others show once, few, many or a class for expanded clones.

D gene: -
clone size: -
V gene: TRBV25-1
J gene: TRBJ2-7
CDR3 protein: CASSEGGAAGPTYEQYF
CDR3 DNA: TGTGCCAGCAGTGAAGGTGGTGCGGCGGGACCTACCTACGAGCAGTACTTC

D gene: -
clone size: -
V gene: TRBV4-2
J gene: TRBJ2-5
CDR3 protein: CASSLYGGGGETQYF
CDR3 DNA: TGTGCCAGCAGCCTATATGGTGGTGGGGGAGAGACCCAGTACTTC

D gene: -
clone size: once
V gene: TRBV2
J gene: TRBJ2-4
CDR3 protein: CASSSTGKKNIQYF
CDR3 DNA: TGTGCCAGCAGTTCAACAGGGAAGAAAAACATTCAGTACTTC

D gene: TRBD2
clone size: -
V gene: TRBV19
J gene: TRBJ2-1
CDR3 protein: CASSPIGSGRAHEQFF
CDR3 DNA: TGTGCCAGTAGTCCGATAGGGAGCGGGAGAGCGCATGAGCAGTTCTTC

D gene: TRBD2
clone size: once
V gene: TRBV30
J gene: TRBJ2-3
CDR3 protein: CAWEGRAGAVTDTQYF
CDR3 DNA: TGTGCCTGGGAGGGGAGAGCGGGAGCGGTCACAGATACGCAGTATTTT

D gene: -
clone size: -
V gene: TRBV28
J gene: TRBJ1-5
CDR3 protein: CASKGSNQPQHF
CDR3 DNA: TGTGCCAGCAAAGGAAGCAATCAGCCCCAGCATTTT

D gene: -
clone size: -
V gene: TRBV20-1
J gene: TRBJ2-1
CDR3 protein: CSARLNEQFF
CDR3 DNA: TGCAGTGCTAGACTTAATGAGCAGTTCTTC

D gene: TRBD1
clone size: -
V gene: TRBV4-1
J gene: TRBJ2-4
CDR3 protein: CASSQGQGGQNIQYF
CDR3 DNA: TGCGCCAGCAGCCAAGGACAGGGGGGCCAAAACATTCAGTACTTC

D gene: -
clone size: -
V gene: TRBV6-6
J gene: TRBJ1-1
CDR3 protein: CASWTVSNTEAFF
CDR3 DNA: TGTGCCAGCTGGACGGTATCAAACACTGAAGCTTTCTTT

D gene: -
clone size: -
V gene: TRBV6-5
J gene: TRBJ2-7
CDR3 protein: CANLLLPFGEQYF
CDR3 DNA: TGTGCCAACCTATTACTCCCCTTTGGCGAGCAGTACTTC

D gene: -
clone size: -
V gene: TRBV12-2
J gene: TRBJ1-2
CDR3 protein: CASPIQGEGWCGYTF
CDR3 DNA: TGTGCAAGTCCGATACAGGGGGAAGGTTGGTGTGGCTACACCTTC

D gene: -
clone size: -
V gene: TRBV7-9
J gene: TRBJ1-4
CDR3 protein: CASSLWSVREEKLFF
CDR3 DNA: TGTGCCAGCAGCTTATGGTCGGTCAGGGAGGAAAAACTGTTTTTT

D gene: -
clone size: -
V gene: TRBV4-2
J gene: TRBJ1-4
CDR3 protein: CASSPGRGDDEKLFF
CDR3 DNA: TGTGCCAGCAGCCCCGGACGGGGTGACGATGAAAAACTGTTTTTT

D gene: TRBD2
clone size: -
V gene: TRBV10-3
J gene: TRBJ2-1
CDR3 protein: CAISGTLANEQFF
CDR3 DNA: TGTGCCATCAGTGGGACACTAGCGAATGAGCAGTTCTTC

D gene: TRBD1
clone size: -
V gene: TRBV5-1
J gene: TRBJ2-7
CDR3 protein: CASSMRQGAGGEQYF
CDR3 DNA: TGCGCCAGCAGCATGAGACAGGGGGCTGGGGGCGAGCAGTACTTC

D gene: -
clone size: -
V gene: TRBV19
J gene: TRBJ1-3
CDR3 protein: CASSIIGAGNTIYF
CDR3 DNA: TGTGCCAGTAGTATTATCGGGGCTGGAAACACCATATATTTT

D gene: -
clone size: -
V gene: TRBV19
J gene: TRBJ2-1
CDR3 protein: CASSASDEQFF
CDR3 DNA: TGTGCCAGTAGCGCATCGGATGAGCAGTTCTTC

D gene: -
clone size: -
V gene: TRBV18
J gene: TRBJ2-7
CDR3 protein: CASSLIFREYPYEQYF
CDR3 DNA: TGTGCCAGCTCACTTATTTTCCGGGAGTACCCCTACGAGCAGTACTTC

D gene: -
clone size: -
V gene: TRBV11-1
J gene: TRBJ2-7
CDR3 protein: CASSSYGGYEQYF
CDR3 DNA: TGTGCCAGCAGCTCTTACGGGGGTTACGAGCAGTACTTC

D gene: TRBD2
clone size: -
V gene: TRBV7-2
J gene: TRBJ2-3
CDR3 protein: CASSPPSGLGDTQYF
CDR3 DNA: TGTGCCAGCAGCCCTCCTAGCGGTCTGGGAGATACGCAGTATTTT

D gene: -
clone size: -
V gene: TRBV2
J gene: TRBJ1-3
CDR3 protein: CASGGHISGNTIYF
CDR3 DNA: TGTGCCAGTGGGGGACATATCTCTGGAAACACCATATATTTT

D gene: -
clone size: -
V gene: TRBV14
J gene: TRBJ1-1
CDR3 protein: CASSQVPGPPGRTEAFF
CDR3 DNA: TGTGCCAGCAGCCAAGTTCCAGGGCCACCCGGGAGGACTGAAGCTTTCTTT

D gene: -
clone size: -
V gene: TRBV12-2
J gene: TRBJ1-2
CDR3 protein: CASRLGLNGYTF
CDR3 DNA: TGTGCAAGTCGCTTAGGGCTGAATGGCTACACCTTC

D gene: -
clone size: -
V gene: TRBV28
J gene: TRBJ2-1
CDR3 protein: CASSFPSSYNEQFF
CDR3 DNA: TGTGCCAGCAGTTTCCCGAGCTCCTACAATGAGCAGTTCTTC

D gene: -
clone size: -
V gene: TRBV18
J gene: TRBJ1-1
CDR3 protein: CASSPLGKNTEAFF
CDR3 DNA: TGTGCCAGCTCACCACTAGGGAAGAACACTGAAGCTTTCTTT

D gene: -
clone size: once
V gene: TRBV5-1
J gene: TRBJ1-5
CDR3 protein: CASSFTGNQPQHF
CDR3 DNA: TGCGCCAGCAGCTTTACAGGGAATCAGCCCCAGCATTTT

D gene: -
clone size: -
V gene: TRBV6-1
J gene: TRBJ1-2
CDR3 protein: CASAPDGYYGYTF
CDR3 DNA: TGTGCCAGCGCCCCAGATGGTTACTATGGCTACACCTTC

D gene: -
clone size: -
V gene: TRBV7-2
J gene: TRBJ1-2
CDR3 protein: CASSLDRTNYGYTF
CDR3 DNA: TGTGCCAGCAGCTTAGACCGAACTAACTATGGCTACACCTTC

D gene: -
clone size: -
V gene: TRBV13
J gene: TRBJ1-1
CDR3 protein: CASSLLDLMVRNTEAFF
CDR3 DNA: TGTGCCAGCAGCTTACTTGATCTTATGGTTCGGAACACTGAAGCTTTCTTT

D gene: -
clone size: -
V gene: TRBV7-2
J gene: TRBJ1-1
CDR3 protein: CASSLALQGSSSEAFF
CDR3 DNA: TGTGCCAGCAGCTTAGCGCTCCAGGGGAGTAGCTCTGAAGCTTTCTTT

D gene: TRBD1
clone size: once
V gene: TRBV5-6
J gene: TRBJ1-1
CDR3 protein: CASSRTGDSTEAFF
CDR3 DNA: TGTGCCAGCAGCCGGACAGGGGATTCCACTGAAGCTTTCTTT

D gene: TRBD2
clone size: -
V gene: TRBV7-9
J gene: TRBJ2-3
CDR3 protein: CASRTSGRTDTQYF
CDR3 DNA: TGTGCCAGCAGGACTAGCGGGAGGACAGATACGCAGTATTTT

D gene: -
clone size: -
V gene: TRBV29-1
J gene: TRBJ2-7
CDR3 protein: CSVEAGVSAEQYF
CDR3 DNA: TGCAGCGTTGAGGCAGGGGTATCTGCCGAGCAGTACTTC

D gene: TRBD2
clone size: once
V gene: TRBV11-3
J gene: TRBJ2-1
CDR3 protein: CASSPASGSYDNEQFF
CDR3 DNA: TGTGCCAGCAGCCCCGCTAGCGGGAGCTACGACAATGAGCAGTTCTTC

D gene: -
clone size: -
V gene: TRBV21-1
J gene: TRBJ2-1
CDR3 protein: CASSKGVGAGYNEQFF
CDR3 DNA: TGTGCCAGCAGCAAAGGAGTCGGGGCAGGCTACAATGAGCAGTTCTTC

D gene: TRBD1
clone size: -
V gene: TRBV29-1
J gene: TRBJ2-3
CDR3 protein: CSVNPGTGTDTQYF
CDR3 DNA: TGCAGCGTTAACCCCGGGACAGGCACAGATACGCAGTATTTT

D gene: -
clone size: -
V gene: TRBV4-1
J gene: TRBJ1-5
CDR3 protein: CASSQEGGRGNQPQHF
CDR3 DNA: TGCGCCAGCAGCCAAGAAGGGGGTAGGGGCAATCAGCCCCAGCATTTT

D gene: -
clone size: few
V gene: TRBV11-2
J gene: TRBJ1-2
CDR3 protein: CASSLGFAGYGYTF
CDR3 DNA: TGTGCCAGCAGCTTAGGTTTCGCGGGATATGGCTACACCTTC

D gene: -
clone size: -
V gene: TRBV19
J gene: TRBJ2-1
CDR3 protein: CASSIWKVGAEQFF
CDR3 DNA: TGTGCCAGTAGTATATGGAAGGTAGGGGCTGAGCAGTTCTTC

D gene: -
clone size: -
V gene: TRBV7-2
J gene: TRBJ2-5
CDR3 protein: CASSLMDSQETQYF
CDR3 DNA: TGTGCCAGCAGCTTGATGGACTCTCAAGAGACCCAGTACTTC

D gene: -
clone size: -
V gene: TRBV18
J gene: TRBJ2-7
CDR3 protein: CASSIGTRGSNEQYF
CDR3 DNA: TGTGCCAGCTCAATCGGTACCCGGGGTTCGAACGAGCAGTACTTC

D gene: TRBD2
clone size: -
V gene: TRBV10-3
J gene: TRBJ2-5
CDR3 protein: CAISDATSGSQETQYF
CDR3 DNA: TGTGCCATCAGTGACGCGACTAGCGGGAGTCAAGAGACCCAGTACTTC